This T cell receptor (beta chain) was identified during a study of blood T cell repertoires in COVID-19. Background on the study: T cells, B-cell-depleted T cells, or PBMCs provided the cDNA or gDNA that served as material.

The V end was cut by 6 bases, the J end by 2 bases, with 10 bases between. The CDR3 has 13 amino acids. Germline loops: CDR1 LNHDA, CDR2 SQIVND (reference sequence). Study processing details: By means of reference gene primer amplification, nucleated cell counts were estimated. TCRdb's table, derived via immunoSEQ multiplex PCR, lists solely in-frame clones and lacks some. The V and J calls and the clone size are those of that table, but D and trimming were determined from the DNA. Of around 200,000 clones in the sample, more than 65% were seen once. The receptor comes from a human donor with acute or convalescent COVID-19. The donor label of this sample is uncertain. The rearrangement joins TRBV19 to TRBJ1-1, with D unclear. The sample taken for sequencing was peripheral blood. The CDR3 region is CASSPTENTEAFF. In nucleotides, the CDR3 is TGTGCCAGTAGCCCTACAGAAAACACTGAAGCTTTCTTT.